These 3 T cell receptor beta chains were sequenced from one sample in a study of T cell responses to AZD1222 COVID-19 vaccine (dated by TCRdb to about 2021). Preparation of the library involved the immunoSEQ multiplex PCR assay. What TCRdb holds here is the immuneACCESS table cut down to in-frame rearrangements. Part of the clones is not present; checked against another copy, under half of the missing clones reflect an unresolved V gene, and the others are unexplained. The sample table contains some 140,000 clones; only one count was recorded for 90% of them. The ten largest make up under 20% of the sample. The time point label corresponds to: baseline before first vaccination. This specimen consisted of peripheral blood, obtained on day 0 of AZD1222 vaccination. These receptors were taken from an adult in good health.

This chain uses TRBV2 with TRBJ1-6; 7 bases align to TRBD1. Per germline, CDR1 SNHLY and CDR2 FYNNEI. CDR3 length equals 15 residues. Trimming at V came to 4 bases and at J to 6 bases, leaving 6 bases not matched to a gene. The DNA of the CDR3 is TGTGCCAGCAGTGGTCCCCAGGGGGGTAATTCACCCCTCCACTTT. Protein product: CASSGPQGGNSPLHF. Together with reference TRBV2 and TRBJ1-6, the CDR3 gives the full variable domain: EPEVTQTPSHQVTQMGQEVILRCVPISNHLYFYWYRQILGQKVEFLVSFYNNEISEKSEIFDDQFSVERPDGSNFTLKIRSTKLEDSAMYFCASSGPQGGNSPLHFGNGTRLTVT.

A single count supports this clone. The rearrangement links TRBV30 to TRBJ1-4, with no clear D. This CDR3 is 13 amino acids long. CDR1 and CDR2 (germline): GTSNPN, SVGIG (reference sequence). V was trimmed by 3 bases and J by 0 bases, leaving 5 bases between them. In DNA form, the CDR3 reads TGTGCCTGGAGCTCTGCAACTAATGAAAAACTGTTTTTT. This sequence encodes CAWSSATNEKLFF. The full variable domain, rest sourced from reference TRBV30 and TRBJ1-4, is SQTIHQWPATLVQPVGSPLSLECTVEGTSNPNLYWYRQAAGRGLQLLFYSVGIGQISSEVPQNLSASRPQDRQFILSSKKLLLSDSGFYLCAWSSATNEKLFFGSGTQLSVL.

This clone occurred once. The gene calls are TRBV3-1 (or the pseudogene TRBV3-2) and TRBJ1-5; D may be TRBD1 (6 bases). The ends were cut back, 1 base at V and 7 bases at J, with 11 bases in the middle. Germline-derived CDR1 and CDR2 are LGHDT and YNNKEL (reference sequence). CDR3 length: 14 amino acids. The CDR3 DNA sequence: TGTGCCAGCAGCCAAGCAGGGGATTCCCAGCCCCAGCATTTT. Encoded protein: CASSQAGDSQPQHF.